One and the same sample provided the 29 T cell receptor beta chains below, sequenced in a study of T-cell reconstitution after alpha-beta-depleted transplantation in children. The TCRbeta library was prepared with unique molecular identifiers. One entry per CDR3 protein results from TCRdb running MiXCR on the PCR reads. In the table there are about 110,000 distinct CDR3 sequences, 10% of which are singletons. Sequencing used PBMCs from the stem cell graft donor, obtained from the stem cell graft. Source of these receptors: a human donor who donated a stem cell graft to a child with acute lymphoblastic leukemia.

The rearrangement uses TRBV5-1 and TRBJ1-2, with D tentatively TRBD1 (5 bases). V dropped 0 bases and J dropped 2 bases, with 11 bases sitting between them. This CDR3 is built from 15 residues. Germline V lookup: CDR1 SGHRS, CDR2 YFSETQ. CDR3: CASSLAGGTNYGYTF. CDR3 sequence (DNA): TGCGCCAGCAGCTTGGCTGGAGGGACCAACTATGGCTACACCTTC. The variable domain in full, completed from reference TRBV5-1 and TRBJ1-2, reads KAGVTQTPRYLIKTRGQQVTLSCSPISGHRSVSWYQQTPGQGLQFLFEYFSETQRNKGNFPGRFSGRQFSNSRSEMNVSTLELGDSALYLCASSLAGGTNYGYTFGSGTRLTVV.

There are many counts of this clonotype. The chain recombines TRBV5-1 with TRBJ2-1; 14 bases fit TRBD2. The CDR3 loop spans 15 amino acids. Germline CDR1 and CDR2: SGHRS and YFSETQ. J was trimmed by 10 bases and V by 4 bases; bases with no gene match: 7. The CDR3 DNA sequence: TGCGCCAGCAGCCATGGACTAGCGGGGGGTAAAGAGCAGTTCTTC. Its translation is CASSHGLAGGKEQFF. The full variable domain, with the rest looked up from reference TRBV5-1 and TRBJ2-1, is KAGVTQTPRYLIKTRGQQVTLSCSPISGHRSVSWYQQTPGQGLQFLFEYFSETQRNKGNFPGRFSGRQFSNSRSEMNVSTLELGDSALYLCASSHGLAGGKEQFFGPGTRLTVL.

Ten or more counts support this clonotype. V usage is TRBV2 and J usage is TRBJ1-1, with D possibly TRBD1 on 6 matching bases. The length of the CDR3 is 17 residues. CDR1 is SNHLY and CDR2 is FYNNEI in the germline V gene. Trimming pared 4 bases from V and 0 bases from J, leaving 18 bases between. The DNA for the CDR3 is TGTGCCAGCAGTGGGGGGGGAGGACAGACCATGAACACTGAAGCTTTCTTT. It codes for CASSGGGGQTMNTEAFF. The entire variable domain, with the rest obtained from reference TRBV2 and TRBJ1-1, is as follows: EPEVTQTPSHQVTQMGQEVILRCVPISNHLYFYWYRQILGQKVEFLVSFYNNEISEKSEIFDDQFSVERPDGSNFTLKIRSTKLEDSAMYFCASSGGGGQTMNTEAFFGQGTRLTVV.

This clonotype was seen at least ten times. This chain uses TRBV6-5 with TRBJ1-3, with 8 bases matching TRBD1. CDR1 and CDR2 from the germline V gene are MNHEY and SVGAGI. The CDR3 loop spans 16 amino acids. The V and J ends lost 2 bases and 0 bases, in that order; junction bases with no gene match: 3. The CDR3 region is CASSYRTGTSGNTIYF. The CDR3 DNA reads as TGTGCCAGCAGTTACCGGACAGGGACCTCTGGAAACACCATATATTTT.

The chain links TRBV15 to TRBJ1-5; D might be TRBD1 (6 bases). Germline loops: CDR1 LNHNV, CDR2 YYDKDF (reference sequence). Trimming took 9 bases from V and 0 from J, leaving 12 bases between them. There are 14 residues in the CDR3. Here the CDR3 reads CATATGYSNQPQHF. The CDR3 DNA is TGTGCCACTGCGACAGGTTATAGCAATCAGCCCCAGCATTTT.

At least ten counts were recorded for this clonotype. The gene calls are TRBV6-1 and TRBJ2-3; weak D call: TRBD1 (5 bases). Trimming pared 7 bases from V and 14 bases from J, leaving 19 bases between. The germline V gene has CDR1 MNHNS and CDR2 SASEGT. The CDR3 sequence is 12 residues long. The CDR3 reads CASTDRQIVRYF. The CDR3 DNA is TGTGCCAGCACCGATAGACAGATCGTTCGGTATTTT.

Of note for this clonotype: A much larger clonotype is one base distant, so this may be a read error. DNA for the CDR3: TGTGCCAGCAGCTCGTCGAAAGGAGGGGAGCTGTTTTTT. The encoded protein is CASSSSKGGELFF. The genes are TRBV7-1 and TRBJ2-2; D gene ambiguous. TRBV7-1 is noted as an ORF with a role that remains uncertain. V was clipped by 3 bases and J by 8 bases, with 10 bases between them. The CDR3 runs 13 residues.

This clonotype was recorded at least ten times. This chain joins TRBV20-1 and TRBJ2-5, with 7 positions matching TRBD1. The CDR3 totals 15 residues. The germline CDR1 and CDR2 sequences are DFQATT and SNEGSKA (reference sequence). With 1 base clipped from V and 2 bases from J, the junction kept 7 bases outside the gene matches. CDR3 region: CSARAGTDIQETQYF. The DNA of the CDR3 is TGCAGTGCTAGAGCCGGGACAGACATTCAAGAGACCCAGTACTTC.

The table lists this clonotype with many counts. The chain couples TRBV29-1 to TRBJ2-7; possibly TRBD2 for D (5 bases). The CDR3 consists of 16 residues. Germline V gene lookup returns CDR1 SQVTM and CDR2 ANQGSEA. The V gene lost 3 bases and the J gene lost 2 bases, with 20 bases spanning the gap. CDR3 sequence reads: CSVEVGDRFFPYEQYF. The CDR3 DNA sequence: TGCAGCGTTGAGGTCGGGGATCGGTTTTTCCCCTACGAGCAGTACTTC.

This clonotype has a count of ten or more. This sequence joins TRBV5-6 and TRBJ1-2; D unclear. CDR1 and CDR2 from the germline V gene are SGHDT and YYEEEE. Trimming cost V 2 bases and J 0 bases, with 5 bases left between them. This CDR3 has 13 amino acids. CDR3 sequence (DNA): TGTGCCAGCAGCTTCACCACTAACTATGGCTACACCTTC. This gives the protein CASSFTTNYGYTF. Full variable domain (outside the CDR3, taken from reference TRBV5-6 and TRBJ1-2): DAGVTQSPTHLIKTRGQQVTLRCSPKSGHDTVSWYQQALGQGPQFIFQYYEEEERQRGNFPDRFSGHQFPNYSSELNVNALLLGDSALYLCASSFTTNYGYTFGSGTRLTVV.

This clonotype was recorded at least ten times. CDR3 protein: CASSLRDAPYEQYF. CDR3 sequence (DNA): TGTGCCAGCAGCTTGCGCGACGCCCCCTACGAGCAGTACTTC. The chain carries TRBV5-5 and TRBJ2-7; no clear D gene. CDR1 and CDR2 from the germline V gene are SGHKS and YYEKEE (reference sequence). This CDR3 has 14 residues. V was pared by 1 base and J by 2 bases, with 10 bases between.

The sample holds many counts of this clonotype. This chain uses TRBV28 with TRBJ2-7, with D maybe TRBD2 (6 bases). Trimming took 6 bases from V and 5 from J, leaving 23 bases between them. The V gene's germline CDR1 is MDHEN and CDR2 SYDVKM. The CDR3 length is 16 residues. This CDR3 is CASRNLPRPERDEQYF. In DNA form, the CDR3 reads TGTGCCAGCAGGAACCTCCCCCGGCCCGAGCGGGACGAGCAGTACTTC.

This clonotype was seen many times. This sequence joins TRBV10-2 and TRBJ1-6, with 7 bases aligning to TRBD1. The CDR3 is 15 amino acids. Germline V gene sequence: CDR1 WSHSY, CDR2 SAAADI. The V segment lost 4 bases and the J segment 2 bases; nucleotides outside the gene matches: 2. CDR3: CASSVGTAYNSPLHF. In nucleotides, the CDR3 is TGCGCCAGCAGTGTAGGGACAGCCTATAATTCACCCCTCCACTTT.

This clonotype was seen ten or more times. The chain carries TRBV19 and TRBJ2-7; 7 bases are shared with TRBD1. This CDR3 has 14 amino acids. The germline CDR1 and CDR2 sequences are LNHDA and SQIVND (reference sequence). After removal of 3 bases from V and 1 base from J, the junction contained 3 bases not matched to a gene. CDR3 nucleotides: TGTGCCAGTAGTATCCACAGGGGTTCCTACGAGCAGTACTTC. This sequence encodes CASSIHRGSYEQYF.

This sequence joins TRBV5-4 and TRBJ2-3; TRBD1 matches 9 bases. The CDR3 covers 15 residues. CDR1 is SGHNT, CDR2 YYREEE, per germline (reference sequence). The junction had 3 bases not matched to a gene; V was cut back by 4 bases and J by 0 bases. The CDR3 DNA reads as TGTGCCAGCAGCCAACAGGGGGCAAGCACAGATACGCAGTATTTT. Translation: CASSQQGASTDTQYF.

Ten or more counts support this clonotype. The J gene is TRBJ2-1, the V gene TRBV5-1; D unclear. V lost 1 base, J lost 8 bases, and 13 bases lay in between. The germline V gene has CDR1 SGHRS and CDR2 YFSETQ. This CDR3 region has 14 residues. The CDR3 DNA follows: TGCGCCAGCAGCTTGCGGTCCGAGAGCCATGAGCAGTTCTTC. Its protein is CASSLRSESHEQFF. Supplemented by reference TRBV5-1 and TRBJ2-1, the full variable domain reads KAGVTQTPRYLIKTRGQQVTLSCSPISGHRSVSWYQQTPGQGLQFLFEYFSETQRNKGNFPGRFSGRQFSNSRSEMNVSTLELGDSALYLCASSLRSESHEQFFGPGTRLTVL.

This clonotype was recorded at least ten times. The rearrangement uses TRBV12-3 or TRBV12-4 and TRBJ2-7; no firm D call. The CDR3 totals 14 residues. The V and J ends lost 7 bases and 5 bases respectively, with 18 bases between them. Here the CDR3 reads CASTIRAPLHEQYF. CDR3 bases: TGTGCCAGCACTATAAGGGCTCCCCTCCACGAGCAGTACTTC.

This clonotype was counted ten times or more. This sequence joins TRBV20-1 and TRBJ2-7; 7 bases line up with TRBD1. This CDR3 has 15 residues. V lost 3 bases, J lost 0 bases, and 8 bases stayed unmatched. Germline CDR1 is DFQATT and CDR2 is SNEGSKA (reference sequence). The CDR3: CSASDQWTGSYEQYF. CDR3 DNA sequence: TGCAGTGCTAGCGATCAATGGACAGGCTCCTACGAGCAGTACTTC.

This clonotype appeared many times. This rearrangement joins TRBV11-2 to TRBJ1-4; D not certain. Looked up from germline, CDR1 is SGHAT and CDR2 is FQNNGV. Trimming stripped 2 bases from V and 4 bases from J, with 11 bases between. The CDR3 contains 15 residues. CDR3 amino acids: CASSLFGSLNEKLFF. CDR3 nucleotide sequence: TGTGCCAGCAGCTTATTCGGCAGCCTTAATGAAAAACTGTTTTTT.

This chain uses TRBV7-2 with TRBJ2-7; no clear D. This CDR3 comprises 15 residues. Germline CDR1 reads SGHTA; CDR2 reads FQGNSA. With 4 bases removed from V and 4 bases from J, the gap between germline ends came to 17 bases. The CDR3 DNA follows: TGTGCCAGCAGCTCTAGAGTGGAGTGGGTTTACGAGCAGTACTTC. Amino acid sequence: CASSSRVEWVYEQYF.

Concerning this clonotype itself: Compared with germline, one end of the junction differs, possibly owing to a read error. The rearrangement links TRBV5-6 to TRBJ1-1, with unresolved D. Germline V lookup: CDR1 SGHDT, CDR2 YYEEEE. The CDR3 length is 11 residues. The DNA for the CDR3 is TGTGCCCGCAGCTCCGGGCCTGAAGCTTTCTTC. Protein: CARSSGPEAFF.

The CDR3 nucleotides read TGCGCCAGCAGCTTGGGACAGGGCCTCGACGAGCAGTACTTC. Its translation: CASSLGQGLDEQYF. V usage is TRBV5-1 and J usage is TRBJ2-7, with TRBD1 identical over 7 bases. The CDR3 contains 14 residues. After removal of 0 bases from V and 5 bases from J, the junction contained 5 bases not matched to a gene. The V gene's germline CDR1 is SGHRS and CDR2 YFSETQ.

This clonotype was seen ten or more times. The chain links TRBV7-9 to TRBJ2-7, with D unclear. The CDR3 length is 11 residues. The V and J ends lost 1 base and 5 bases respectively, with 3 bases between them. The germline V gene encodes CDR1 SEHNR and CDR2 FQNEAQ (reference sequence). CDR3 coding DNA: TGTGCCAGCAGCTTAGTTCACGAGCAGTACTTC. Encoded protein: CASSLVHEQYF. The full variable domain, completed using reference TRBV7-9 and TRBJ2-7, is DTGVSQNPRHKITKRGQNVTFRCDPISEHNRLYWYRQTLGQGPEFLTYFQNEAQLEKSRLLSDRFSAERPKGSFSTLEIQRTEQGDSAMYLCASSLVHEQYFGPGTRLTVT.

This rearrangement joins TRBV7-6 to TRBJ1-1, with D unresolved. V was clipped by 5 bases and J by 1 base, with 14 bases between them. The CDR3 covers 15 residues. Per the germline V gene, CDR1 is SGHVS and CDR2 is FNYEAQ. The DNA of the CDR3 is TGTGCCAGCAGCCCTAGGCCCCGGGGGAACACTGAAGCTTTCTTT. Protein sequence: CASSPRPRGNTEAFF.

This clonotype was seen many times. This sequence joins TRBV12-3 or TRBV12-4 and TRBJ2-1; tentatively, D is TRBD1 or TRBD2 (6 bases each). The V end was cut by 10 bases, the J end by 0 bases, with 22 bases between. The CDR3 is 17 residues long. The CDR3 DNA is TGTGCCATACAACAACAGGGCCTCGGGGGCTCCTACAATGAGCAGTTCTTC. It is translated as CAIQQQGLGGSYNEQFF.

Many counts were recorded for this clonotype. The chain couples TRBV7-2 to TRBJ2-1; possibly TRBD1 or TRBD2 for D (5 bases each). Per the germline V gene, CDR1 is SGHTA and CDR2 is FQGNSA. The CDR3 contains 15 residues. Trimming cost V 1 base and J 2 bases, with 9 bases left between them. For the CDR3, the DNA is TGTGCCAGCAGCTTAGTTATGGGGGCCTACAATGAGCAGTTCTTC. As protein: CASSLVMGAYNEQFF. The full variable domain, rest sourced from reference TRBV7-2 and TRBJ2-1, is GAGVSQSPSNKVTEKGKDVELRCDPISGHTALYWYRQSLGQGLEFLIYFQGNSAPDKSGLPSDRFSAERTGGSVSTLTIQRTQQEDSAVYLCASSLVMGAYNEQFFGPGTRLTVL.

This clonotype has a count of ten or more. V and J are TRBV4-3 and TRBJ1-1, with a weak D call TRBD1 (6 bases). Trimming shortened V by 1 base and J by 8 bases, and 14 bases separated the two germline ends. This CDR3 comprises 14 residues. Germline lookup yields CDR1 LGHNA and CDR2 YSLEER. CDR3 amino acids: CASSQVWGAKEAFF. The CDR3 nucleotides read TGCGCCAGCAGCCAAGTTTGGGGGGCGAAAGAAGCTTTCTTT.

In its sample, this clonotype was seen many times. This chain links TRBV20-1 with TRBJ1-4, with TRBD1 as a possible D gene (5 bases). The CDR3 runs to 14 residues. Germline V gene lookup returns CDR1 DFQATT and CDR2 SNEGSKA (reference sequence). V lost 2 bases to trimming and J lost 2 bases, with 9 bases between them. CDR3 sequence (DNA): TGCAGTGCTAGACCCAGGGCTACTAATGAAAAACTGTTTTTT. Amino acid sequence: CSARPRATNEKLFF.

This clonotype showed up many times. This sequence joins TRBV6-5 and TRBJ1-2; 7 bases match TRBD1. Germline V gene lookup returns CDR1 MNHEY and CDR2 SVGAGI. CDR3 length: 14 residues. The V and J ends lost 6 bases and 5 bases, in that order; junction bases with no gene match: 9. The CDR3 nucleotides read TGTGCCAGCAGCCGATCGGACAGGAGGTATGGCTACACCTTC. It encodes CASSRSDRRYGYTF.